This TCR beta chain was recorded in a study of blood T cell repertoires in COVID-19. About the study: Some COVID-19 samples were acute and others convalescent; all came from the United States, Italy and Spain.

CDR3 length equals 14 residues. V lost 5 bases, J lost 2 bases, and 3 bases stayed unmatched. Looked up from germline, CDR1 is MDHEN and CDR2 is SYDVKM. Participant age was roughly 18 to 90 years, and participants resided in approximately 25 US areas. Participants' reported clinical history set cohort assignment. In the original processing: Nucleated cell number was recorded as an estimate derived from reference gene primer amplification. TCRdb's table, derived via immunoSEQ multiplex PCR, lists solely in-frame clones and lacks some. V, J and clone size are those of that table, while D and trimming were read from the DNA. Here the sample spans around 180,000 clones, about 88% being singletons.

The V gene is TRBV28, the J gene TRBJ2-3; 8 positions match TRBD2. Sequencing used PBMCs or T cells enriched from blood (not recorded which). The TCR was taken from a woman aged 40-49 years with acute COVID-19. CDR3 loop: CASSPLAVTDTQYF. The CDR3 bases are TGTGCCAGCAGTCCACTAGCGGTCACAGATACGCAGTATTTT. Full variable domain (rest looked up from reference TRBV28 and TRBJ2-3): DVKVTQSSRYLVKRTGEKVFLECVQDMDHENMFWYRQDPGLGLRLIYFSYDVKMKEKGDIPEGYSVSREKKERFSLILESASTNQTSMYLCASSPLAVTDTQYFGPGTRLTVL.